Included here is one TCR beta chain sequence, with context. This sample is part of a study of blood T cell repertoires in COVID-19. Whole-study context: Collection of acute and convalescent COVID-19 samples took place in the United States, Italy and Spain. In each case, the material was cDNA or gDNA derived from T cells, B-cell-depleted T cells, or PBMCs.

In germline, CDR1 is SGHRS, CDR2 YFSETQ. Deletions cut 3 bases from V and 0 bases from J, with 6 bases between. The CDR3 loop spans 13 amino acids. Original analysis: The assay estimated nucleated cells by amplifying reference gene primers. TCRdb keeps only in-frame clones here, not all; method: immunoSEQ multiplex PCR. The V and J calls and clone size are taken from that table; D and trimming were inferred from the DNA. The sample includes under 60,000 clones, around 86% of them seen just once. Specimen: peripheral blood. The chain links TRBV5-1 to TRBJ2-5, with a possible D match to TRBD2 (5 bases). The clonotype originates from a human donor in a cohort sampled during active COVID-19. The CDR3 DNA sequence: TGCGCCAGCAGCTCCGGGGACCAAGAGACCCAGTACTTC. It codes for CASSSGDQETQYF.